The 26 T cell receptor beta chains below all came from one sample that was sequenced in a study of beta chain features in type 1 diabetes. General study findings and limits: Moderate but significant shortening of TCRB CDR3s was recorded in all four CD4+ subsets from Type 1 diabetes patients.

Reverse transcription of all isolated RNA meant that expressed TCRB transcripts were sequenced. Assay used: immunoSEQ multiplex PCR; TCRdb lists only in-frame clones, some missing. The sample lists more than 150,000 clones; around 9% were seen once. The antigens these receptors bind are not known. The sample taken for sequencing was central memory CD4+ T cells from blood. The receptors stem from a woman aged 30 to 39 with type 1 diabetes.

This clone was seen repeatedly, ten times or more. The V gene is TRBV5-1, the J gene TRBJ1-5, with 8 bases matching TRBD1. The CDR3 length is 16 residues. Germline V CDR1 and CDR2: SGHRS, YFSETQ. V was clipped by 0 bases and J by 5 bases; unmatched bases: 7. CDR3 nucleotide sequence: TGCGCCAGCAGCTTGGGAGTTCTACAGGGGGATCAGCCCCAGCATTTT. This encodes CASSLGVLQGDQPQHF.

The chain links TRBV30 to TRBJ1-2, with 8 bases fitting TRBD1. V dropped 3 bases and J dropped 1; count of bases not matched to a gene: 7. Germline V lookup: CDR1 GTSNPN, CDR2 SVGIG (reference sequence). This CDR3 has 15 amino acids. DNA for the CDR3: TGTGCCTGGAGCCGATCAGGGGGCCTTAACTATGGCTACACCTTC. This sequence encodes CAWSRSGGLNYGYTF.

The V gene is TRBV30, the J gene TRBJ1-4, with D uncertain. The CDR3 is made up of 14 amino acids. Germline V CDR1 and CDR2: GTSNPN, SVGIG (reference sequence). V was trimmed by 3 bases and J by 0 bases, leaving 8 bases between them. CDR3 amino acids: CAWSRLATNEKLFF. In DNA, the CDR3 is TGTGCCTGGAGCCGACTTGCAACTAATGAAAAACTGTTTTTT.

This clone was found a few times. The V and J genes are TRBV7-2 and TRBJ2-5; TRBD2 agrees at 9 bases. Trimming at V came to 4 bases and at J to 4 bases, leaving 7 bases not matched to a gene. Germline V gives CDR1 SGHTA, CDR2 FQGNSA. The CDR3 is 15 residues long. The CDR3 bases are TGTGCCAGCAGCTACTCGCTAGCGGGATTAGAGACCCAGTACTTC. Protein sequence: CASSYSLAGLETQYF.

This clone has more than one count but fewer than ten. The chain uses TRBV9 and TRBJ2-1, with 14 positions matching TRBD2. Losses at the gene ends were 2 bases for V and 9 bases for J; bases not matched to a gene: 7. Per the germline V gene, CDR1 is SGDLS and CDR2 is YYNGEE. This CDR3 comprises 16 residues. The chain's CDR3 is CASSVSGLAGASEQFF. The CDR3 nucleotides are TGTGCCAGCAGCGTGTCGGGACTAGCGGGAGCGAGTGAGCAGTTCTTC.

This chain connects TRBV5-1 to TRBJ2-4; 7 nucleotides line up with TRBD2. The V gene end was trimmed by 3 bases and the J gene end by 0 bases; junction bases not matched to a gene: 3. This CDR3 is 15 amino acids long. CDR1 is SGHRS, CDR2 YFSETQ, per germline. CDR3 coding DNA: TGCGCCAGCAGCTCCATAGCGGGAGCCAAAAACATTCAGTACTTC. It codes for CASSSIAGAKNIQYF.

CDR3 protein: CASSTKPGLAGESSYEQYF. DNA for the CDR3: TGCGCCAGCAGCACAAAACCGGGACTAGCGGGGGAGAGCTCCTACGAGCAGTACTTC. J is TRBJ2-7 and V is TRBV4-1; 14 bases match TRBD2. The length of the CDR3 is 19 residues. With 5 bases clipped from V and 0 bases from J, the junction kept 12 bases outside the gene matches. Germline CDR1 reads MGHRA; CDR2 reads YSYEKL.

This clone has more than one count but fewer than ten. A junction end diverges from the germline sequence, so it may reflect a read error. This rearrangement joins TRBV2 to TRBJ2-1, with D perhaps assigned TRBD1 or TRBD2 (6 bases each). The germline gives CDR1 SNHLY, CDR2 FYNNEI. The CDR3 totals 13 residues. CDR3 bases: TGTGCCAGTAGTGAGGGGGGTTACAATGAGCAGTTCTTC. This encodes CASSEGGYNEQFF.

The V and J genes are TRBV9 and TRBJ2-4, with D possibly matching TRBD1 (7 bases). Per germline, CDR1 SGDLS and CDR2 YYNGEE. The V gene lost 3 bases and the J gene lost 7 bases, with 14 bases spanning the gap. The CDR3 sequence is 14 residues long. As DNA, the CDR3 is TGTGCCAGCAGCGGACAGGGAAGCGGGAACATTCAGTACTTC. Translated: CASSGQGSGNIQYF.

This clone was seen only a few times. At one end the junction does not follow the germline gene, possibly because of a read error. The V gene is TRBV7-7, the J gene TRBJ2-5; TRBD1 aligns across 10 bases. Germline assignment: CDR1 SSHAT and CDR2 FNYEAQ (reference sequence). The CDR3 spans 14 residues. CDR3 amino acids: CASSPGQGGETQYF. The DNA of the CDR3 is TGTGCTAGCAGCCCAGGACAGGGGGGTGAGACCCAGTACTTC.

The rearrangement links TRBV29-1 to TRBJ2-5, with D tentatively TRBD2 (6 bases). CDR1 is SQVTM, CDR2 ANQGSEA, per germline. The CDR3 has 12 residues. V lost 3 bases to trimming and J lost 5 bases, with 10 bases between them. CDR3 coding DNA: TGCAGCGTTGAGGGGCTAGCGGAGACCCAGTACTTC. Translated, it gives CSVEGLAETQYF.

This chain links TRBV2 with TRBJ2-1, with D possibly being TRBD2 (5 bases). The CDR3 length is 16 residues. Germline CDR1 and CDR2: SNHLY and FYNNEI. Trimming shortened V by 1 base and J by 6 bases, and 16 bases separated the two germline ends. The DNA of the CDR3 is TGTGCCAGCAGTGAAGTCAGCGGAAGGGCCTCCAATGAGCAGTTCTTC. It encodes CASSEVSGRASNEQFF.

This clone was detected a few times. The rearrangement uses TRBV5-1 and TRBJ2-1; 12 nucleotides agree with TRBD2. With V trimmed by 6 bases and J by 5 bases, 3 bases remained unmatched. Germline loops: CDR1 SGHRS, CDR2 YFSETQ. This CDR3 contains 14 residues. CDR3 sequence (DNA): TGCGCCAGCAATCCTAGCGGGAGGGACAATGAGCAGTTCTTC. Encoded protein: CASNPSGRDNEQFF.

The CDR3 reads CSARYYGRNEQFF. The CDR3 DNA is TGCAGCGCGAGGTACTACGGGAGGAATGAGCAGTTCTTC. The chain links TRBV29-1 to TRBJ2-1, with 7 bases lining up with TRBD2. With V trimmed by 7 bases and J by 7 bases, 10 bases remained unmatched. The CDR3 runs 13 residues. Germline V gene data show CDR1 as SQVTM and CDR2 as ANQGSEA.

V gene TRBV7-3 combines with J gene TRBJ2-2, with 8 bases fitting TRBD2. The V gene end was trimmed by 7 bases and the J gene end by 1 base; junction bases not matched to a gene: 5. Germline-derived CDR1 and CDR2 are SGHTA and FQGTGA. There are 15 residues in the CDR3. This CDR3 is CASTKSGGNTGELFF. DNA of the CDR3: TGTGCCAGCACTAAAAGCGGGGGGAACACCGGGGAGCTGTTTTTT. Full variable domain (rest looked up from reference TRBV7-3 and TRBJ2-2): GAGVSQTPSNKVTEKGKYVELRCDPISGHTALYWYRQSLGQGPEFLIYFQGTGAADDSGLPNDRFFAVRPEGSVSTLKIQRTERGDSAVYLCASTKSGGNTGELFFGEGSRLTVL.

In its sample, this clone was seen a few times. CDR3 residues: CASSLGLANTEAFF. The CDR3, as DNA: TGTGCCAGCAGCTTAGGGTTGGCCAACACTGAAGCTTTCTTT. V gene TRBV11-2 combines with J gene TRBJ1-1; no clear D. V shed 1 base and J shed 2 bases, with 8 bases lying between them. Germline V gives CDR1 SGHAT, CDR2 FQNNGV. The CDR3 runs 14 residues.

This clone appeared a few times. The genes are TRBV18 and TRBJ2-1, with a weak D call TRBD2 (6 bases). CDR1 and CDR2 from the germline V gene are KGHSH and LQKENI. Trimming took 4 bases from V and 4 from J, leaving 14 bases between them. This CDR3 contains 15 residues. The CDR3: CASSLDYSEYNEQFF. CDR3 sequence (DNA): TGTGCCAGCTCACTGGACTATTCGGAATACAATGAGCAGTTCTTC.

This chain uses TRBV28 with TRBJ2-3; D gene uncertain. Per germline, CDR1 MDHEN and CDR2 SYDVKM. V dropped 7 bases and J dropped 2 bases, with 7 bases sitting between them. The CDR3 has 12 residues. CDR3 region: CASIGDTDTQYF. CDR3 in DNA: TGTGCCAGCATCGGAGACACAGATACGCAGTATTTT.

This clone was seen a few times. V is TRBV7-9 and J is TRBJ2-3; maybe TRBD2 (6 bases). CDR3 length: 11 amino acids. Germline values: CDR1 SEHNR, CDR2 FQNEAQ (reference sequence). Trimming left V 7 bases short and J 10 bases short, with 12 bases between. The CDR3 region is CASNSGGAQYF. In DNA form, the CDR3 reads TGTGCCAGCAACTCCGGGGGAGCGCAGTATTTT.

Details on this clone: At the DNA level, this CDR3 is encoded by other sequences in the same sample as well. The J gene is TRBJ2-7, the V gene TRBV28; TRBD1 matches at 9 bases. Germline V gene lookup returns CDR1 MDHEN and CDR2 SYDVKM. CDR3 size: 15 residues. V was pared by 1 base and J by 5 bases, with 6 bases of the junction left unmatched. The CDR3 is CASSLFAQGAHEQYF. The CDR3 DNA reads as TGTGCCAGCAGTTTATTCGCACAGGGGGCACACGAGCAGTACTTC.

This clone was counted between two and nine times. V gene TRBV6-5 combines with J gene TRBJ1-5, with a tentative D call TRBD1 (5 bases). The CDR3 has 15 amino acids. V shed 2 bases and J shed 11 bases, with 19 bases lying between them. Germline V CDR1 and CDR2: MNHEY, SVGAGI. This chain's CDR3 is CASSYHGGATGAQHF. CDR3 DNA: TGTGCCAGCAGTTACCATGGAGGGGCGACCGGGGCCCAGCATTTT.

In nucleotides, the CDR3 is TGTGCCAGCAGTCCGACCGGAGCCGAGAACACTGAAGCTTTCTTT. It yields the protein CASSPTGAENTEAFF. The chain carries TRBV6-6 and TRBJ1-1; no clear D. CDR1 is MNHNY, CDR2 SVGAGI, per germline (reference sequence). V was shortened by 5 bases and J by 1 base, with 14 bases between the two germline ends. CDR3 length: 15 residues.

This clone came up a few times. The chain carries TRBV6-4 and TRBJ1-1, with TRBD1 matching over 9 bases. The V gene end was trimmed by 9 bases and the J gene end by 5 bases; junction bases not matched to a gene: 10. Germline V CDR1 and CDR2: MRHNA, SNTAGT. The CDR3 is made up of 14 amino acids. CDR3 DNA: TGTGCCAGAATACAACAGGGGGCAAGGACTGAAGCTTTCTTT. Protein product: CARIQQGARTEAFF.

V and J are TRBV29-1 and TRBJ2-1; no clear D gene. The CDR3 consists of 14 residues. The V and J ends lost 1 base and 0 bases respectively, with 7 bases between them. Germline loops: CDR1 SQVTM, CDR2 ANQGSEA. The CDR3 DNA follows: TGCAGCGTTGAAGTTGCAGGCTCCTACAATGAGCAGTTCTTC. Amino acids: CSVEVAGSYNEQFF.

This clone occurred a few times. This chain connects TRBV10-3 to TRBJ1-4; TRBD1 aligns across 10 bases. V shed 4 bases, J shed 7 bases, and the junction held 3 bases outside the gene matches. The CDR3 has 14 residues. Per the germline V gene, CDR1 is ENHRY and CDR2 is SYGVKD. CDR3 sequence: CAISGRDRGEKLFF. CDR3 in DNA: TGTGCCATCAGTGGCCGGGACAGGGGTGAAAAACTGTTTTTT.

The rearrangement joins TRBV7-3 to TRBJ2-2; D possibly corresponds to TRBD2 (6 bases). CDR3 length: 14 residues. V shed 2 bases and J shed 6 bases, with 10 bases lying between them. CDR1 SGHTA and CDR2 FQGTGA come from the germline V gene. CDR3 in DNA: TGTGCCAGCAGCTTAGGACTATCCGCCGGGGAGCTGTTTTTT. Its translation is CASSLGLSAGELFF.